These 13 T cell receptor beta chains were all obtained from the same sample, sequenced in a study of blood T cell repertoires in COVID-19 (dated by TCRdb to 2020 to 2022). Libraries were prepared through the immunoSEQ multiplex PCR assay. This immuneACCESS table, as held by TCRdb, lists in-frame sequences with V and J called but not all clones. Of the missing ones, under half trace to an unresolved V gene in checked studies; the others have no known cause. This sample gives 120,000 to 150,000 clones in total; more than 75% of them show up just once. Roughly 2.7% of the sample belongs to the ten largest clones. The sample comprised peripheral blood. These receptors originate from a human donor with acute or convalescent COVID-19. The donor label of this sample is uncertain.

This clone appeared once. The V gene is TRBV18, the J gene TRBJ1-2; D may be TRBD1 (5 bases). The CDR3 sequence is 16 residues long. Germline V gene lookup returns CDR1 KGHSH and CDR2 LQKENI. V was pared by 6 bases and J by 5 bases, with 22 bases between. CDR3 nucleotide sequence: TGTGCCAGCTCCCAGAAGGAGGGGCTCGTATCTTATGGCTACACCTTC. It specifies CASSQKEGLVSYGYTF.

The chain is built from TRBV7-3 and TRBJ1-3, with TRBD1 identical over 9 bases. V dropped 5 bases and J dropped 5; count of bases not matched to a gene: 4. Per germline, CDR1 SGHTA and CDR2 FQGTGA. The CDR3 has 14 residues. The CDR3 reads CASSAGQGRNTIYF. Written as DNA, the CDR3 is TGTGCCAGCAGCGCGGGACAGGGAAGAAACACCATATATTTT.

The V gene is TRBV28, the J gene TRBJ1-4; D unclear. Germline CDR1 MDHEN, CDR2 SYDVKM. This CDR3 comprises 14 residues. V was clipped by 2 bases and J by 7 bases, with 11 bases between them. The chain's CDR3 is CASSLPGAVEKLFF. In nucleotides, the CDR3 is TGTGCCAGCAGTTTACCCGGAGCGGTTGAAAAACTGTTTTTT.

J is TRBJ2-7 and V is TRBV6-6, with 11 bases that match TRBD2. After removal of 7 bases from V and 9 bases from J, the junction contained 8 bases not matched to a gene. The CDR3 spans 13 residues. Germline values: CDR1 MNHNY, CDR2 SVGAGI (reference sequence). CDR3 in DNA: TGTGCCAGCACCGGGCTAGCGGGAGGCGGGCAGTACGTC. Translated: CASTGLAGGGQYV.

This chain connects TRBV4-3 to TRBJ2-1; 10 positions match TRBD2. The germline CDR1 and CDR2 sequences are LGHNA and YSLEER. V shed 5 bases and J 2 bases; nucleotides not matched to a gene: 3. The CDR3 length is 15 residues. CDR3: CASSLSGGAYNEQFF. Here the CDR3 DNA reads TGCGCCAGCAGCTTAAGCGGGGGGGCCTACAATGAGCAGTTCTTC.

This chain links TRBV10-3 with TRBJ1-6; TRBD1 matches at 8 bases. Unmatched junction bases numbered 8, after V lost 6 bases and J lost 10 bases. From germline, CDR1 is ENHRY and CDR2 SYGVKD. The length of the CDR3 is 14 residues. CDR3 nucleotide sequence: TGTGCCATCAGATTCGGACAGGGACAATCACCCCTCCACTTT. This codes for CAIRFGQGQSPLHF.

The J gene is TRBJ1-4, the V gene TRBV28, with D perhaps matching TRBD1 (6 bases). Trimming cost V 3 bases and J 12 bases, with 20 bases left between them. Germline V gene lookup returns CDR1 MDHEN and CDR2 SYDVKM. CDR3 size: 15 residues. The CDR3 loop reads CASSFGAGANGELFF. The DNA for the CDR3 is TGTGCCAGCAGTTTTGGGGCAGGGGCGAATGGAGAACTGTTTTTT.

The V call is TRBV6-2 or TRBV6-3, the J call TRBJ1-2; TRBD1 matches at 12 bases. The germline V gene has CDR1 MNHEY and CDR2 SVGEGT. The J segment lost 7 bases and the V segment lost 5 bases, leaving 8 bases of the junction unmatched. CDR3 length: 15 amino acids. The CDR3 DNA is TGTGCCAGCAGTCCCCGACCGGGACAGGGGGCTGGCTACACCTTC. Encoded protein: CASSPRPGQGAGYTF.

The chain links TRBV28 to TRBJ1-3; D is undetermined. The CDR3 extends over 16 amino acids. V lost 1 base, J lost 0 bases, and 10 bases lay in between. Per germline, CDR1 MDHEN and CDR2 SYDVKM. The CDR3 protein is CASSLYSFSSGNTIYF. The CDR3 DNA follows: TGTGCCAGCAGTTTATACAGTTTCTCCTCTGGAAACACCATATATTTT.

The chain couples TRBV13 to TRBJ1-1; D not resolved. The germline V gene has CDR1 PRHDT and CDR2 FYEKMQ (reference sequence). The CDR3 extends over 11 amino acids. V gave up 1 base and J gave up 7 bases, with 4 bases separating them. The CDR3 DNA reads TGTGCCAGCAGCTTAGCCAGTGAAGCTTTCTTT. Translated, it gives CASSLASEAFF.

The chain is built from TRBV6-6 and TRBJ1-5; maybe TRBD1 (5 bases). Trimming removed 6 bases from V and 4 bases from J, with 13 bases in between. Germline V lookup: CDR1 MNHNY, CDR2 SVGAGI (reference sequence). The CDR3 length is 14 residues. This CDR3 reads CASRGGSGNQPQHF. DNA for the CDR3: TGTGCCAGCAGGGGGGGGAGCGGGAATCAGCCCCAGCATTTT.

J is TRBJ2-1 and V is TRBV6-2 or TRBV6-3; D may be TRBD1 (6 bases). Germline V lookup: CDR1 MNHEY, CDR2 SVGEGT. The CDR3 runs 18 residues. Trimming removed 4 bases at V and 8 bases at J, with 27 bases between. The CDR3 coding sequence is TGTGCCAGCAGTTCCGCCCGAAGGGGGAGTAGGTACCGCTATGAGCAGTTCTTC. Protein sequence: CASSSARRGSRYRYEQFF.

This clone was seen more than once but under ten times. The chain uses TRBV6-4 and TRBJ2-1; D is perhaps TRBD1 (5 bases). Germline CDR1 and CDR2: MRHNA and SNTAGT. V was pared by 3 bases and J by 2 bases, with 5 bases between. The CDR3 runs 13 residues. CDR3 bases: TGTGCCAGCAGTGAGGACACCTACAATGAGCAGTTCTTC. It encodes CASSEDTYNEQFF.